This T cell receptor beta chain comes out of a study of immune heterogeneity within non-small cell lung tumors. About this clonotype: At one boundary the junction diverges from the germline segment, which might be a read error.

Multiplex PCR relied on 32 V and 13 J primers to amplify TCR beta CDR3. One entry per CDR3 protein, called by TCRdb with MiXCR from the multiplex PCR reads. The sample shows tens of thousands of distinct CDR3 sequences, around 27% of them seen only once. The germline CDR1 and CDR2 sequences are SNHLY and FYNNEI. The CDR3 extends over 12 amino acids. Bulk tumor genomic DNA (around 600 ng per sample) served as template. In surgery, several biopsies were collected from each primary tumor at widely spaced sites. It was patients with untreated, newly diagnosed non-small cell lung cancer who underwent curative surgery.

The gene calls are TRBV2 and TRBJ2-1; weak D call: TRBD2 (6 bases). The source material was lung tumor tissue. The receptor comes from a man aged 35 to 55 with non-small cell lung cancer. The DNA of the CDR3 is TGTGCCAGCAGTGTTAGGCAGCGGGTACCGACCTTC. This sequence encodes CASSVRQRVPTF.